The 8 T cell receptor beta chains listed next were all sequenced from one sample in a study of blood T cell repertoires in COVID-19. The table came from immunoSEQ multiplex PCR; TCRdb's copy has only in-frame clones and leaves some out. The repertoire holds some 26,000 clones, 82% seen once, with around 2% in the top ten. The specimen was peripheral blood. These receptors originate from a man at least 80 years old with active or convalescent COVID-19.

The genes are TRBV4-1 and TRBJ2-1; 12 positions agree with TRBD2. CDR1 and CDR2 (germline): MGHRA, YSYEKL. J gave up 7 bases and V 0 bases, and 7 bases lay outside the gene matches. The CDR3 spans 17 residues. As DNA, the CDR3 is TGCGCCAGCAGCCAAGAAGCCTCTAGCGGGGGGGCTAATGAGCAGTTCTTC. Translating it yields CASSQEASSGGANEQFF.

The V call is TRBV7-9, the J call TRBJ2-7; D may be TRBD2 (5 bases). The CDR3 is 13 residues long. Germline CDR1 SEHNR, CDR2 FQNEAQ (reference sequence). With 2 bases removed from V and 6 bases from J, the gap between germline ends came to 11 bases. The CDR3 loop is CASSLTASTEQYF. DNA for the CDR3: TGTGCCAGCAGCTTAACCGCTAGCACCGAGCAGTACTTC.

The chain employs TRBV2 and TRBJ2-2; a weak D match, TRBD1 (6 bases). V was pared by 7 bases and J by 7 bases, with 13 bases between. Germline V CDR1 and CDR2: SNHLY, FYNNEI. This CDR3 region has 13 residues. CDR3: CASKPGEIGELFF. In DNA, the CDR3 is TGTGCCAGCAAGCCAGGGGAAATCGGGGAGCTGTTTTTT.

The rearrangement joins TRBV18 to TRBJ1-4; 8 bases are shared with TRBD1. Trimming took 3 bases from V and 1 from J; bases not matched to a gene: 10. The CDR3 runs to 18 residues. CDR1 is KGHSH and CDR2 is LQKENI in the germline V gene. Here the CDR3 DNA reads TGTGCCAGCTCACCCCCCAACAGACAGGGGATAACTAATGAAAAACTGTTTTTT. Translation gives CASSPPNRQGITNEKLFF.

As for this clone: Other DNA variants within this sample encode the same CDR3. The chain carries TRBV2 and TRBJ2-7, with a tentative D call TRBD2 (5 bases). Deletions cut 5 bases from V and 1 base from J, with 12 bases between. Per germline, CDR1 SNHLY and CDR2 FYNNEI. The CDR3 consists of 14 residues. The CDR3 DNA follows: TGTGCCAGCAGTTCGGGGTCTCTGTCCTACGAGCAGTACTTC. Translating it yields CASSSGSLSYEQYF.

Notes on this clone: The junction differs from germline at one of its ends, possibly a read error. The V gene is TRBV3-1 (or the pseudogene TRBV3-2), the J gene TRBJ1-4; weak D call: TRBD1 (6 bases). The CDR3 sequence is 16 residues long. Germline loops: CDR1 LGHDT, CDR2 YNNKEL (reference sequence). The CDR3 sequence: CASSEETTGFKEKLFF. CDR3 coding DNA: TGTGCCAGCAGCGAAGAAACGACAGGTTTTAAGGAAAAACTGTTTTTT.

This chain links TRBV5-4 with TRBJ2-3; the match to TRBD1 covers 10 bases. CDR1 and CDR2 (germline): SGHNT, YYREEE (reference sequence). This CDR3 contains 15 residues. V shed 3 bases and J 3 bases; nucleotides not matched to a gene: 4. CDR3 bases: TGTGCCAGCAGCTCCCGACAGGGGGCTACAGATACGCAGTATTTT. As protein: CASSSRQGATDTQYF.

V gene TRBV5-4 combines with J gene TRBJ2-1, with 10 bases fitting TRBD2. Trimming removed 2 bases from V and 15 bases from J; junction bases left unmatched: 11. CDR3 length: 14 residues. Germline V gene lookup returns CDR1 SGHNT and CDR2 YYREEE (reference sequence). The CDR3 coding sequence is TGTGCCAGCAGCTTAGCGGGGGGGCCGGGGGTACCGTTCTTC. Amino acids: CASSLAGGPGVPFF.